What follows are 21 T cell receptor beta chains derived from one specimen sequenced in a study of blood T cell repertoires in COVID-19. Sequencing used immunoSEQ multiplex PCR; TCRdb keeps in-frame clones, though not all of them. Among around 16,000 clones, nearly 90% were seen once, and the ten largest hold about 50%. The sample was peripheral blood. The receptor source for this set is a human donor in a cohort sampled during active COVID-19.

This clone was recorded only once. The V call is TRBV4-2, the J call TRBJ2-7, with 9 positions matching TRBD2. Germline V lookup: CDR1 LGHNA, CDR2 YNFKEQ. CDR3 length: 15 amino acids. Germline trimming cut 1 base from V and 4 bases from J; bases unmatched to any gene: 5. The CDR3 sequence: CASSQVASGDYEQYF. Written as DNA, the CDR3 is TGTGCCAGCAGCCAAGTGGCTAGCGGGGATTACGAGCAGTACTTC.

The chain couples TRBV18 to TRBJ1-1; 8 bases are shared with TRBD1. The CDR3 is 15 residues long. Trimming at V came to 3 bases and at J to 5 bases, leaving 8 bases not matched to a gene. Germline-derived CDR1 and CDR2 are KGHSH and LQKENI. The CDR3 DNA sequence: TGTGCCAGCTCACCTTTTGGACAGGGAGAAACTGAAGCTTTCTTT. It encodes CASSPFGQGETEAFF.

This clone has only one observation. Compared with germline, one end of the junction differs, possibly owing to a read error. Other nucleotide sequences from this sample produce the same CDR3. As DNA, the CDR3 is TGCGCCAGCAGTTTGGGACACCAATCCTACGAGCAGTACTTC. This codes for CASSLGHQSYEQYF. V usage is TRBV5-1 and J usage is TRBJ2-7; a weak D match, TRBD1 (6 bases). This CDR3 region has 14 residues. Germline V gene data show CDR1 as SGHRS and CDR2 as YFSETQ.

This chain links TRBV10-1 with TRBJ2-3; the match to TRBD2 covers 7 bases. This CDR3 spans 16 amino acids. The ends lost 3 bases at V and 0 bases at J; junction bases unmatched: 6. Germline loops: CDR1 WNHNN, CDR2 SYGVQD (reference sequence). Here the CDR3 DNA reads TGCGCCAGCAGTGACCCTCAGCGGGGCAGCACAGATACGCAGTATTTT. It translates to CASSDPQRGSTDTQYF.

The CDR3 loop reads CATSRALGLTYEQYF. DNA of the CDR3: TGTGCCACCAGCAGAGCGTTGGGCTTAACCTACGAGCAGTACTTC. The chain carries TRBV15 and TRBJ2-7, with D hard to call. CDR1 and CDR2 from the germline V gene are LNHNV and YYDKDF (reference sequence). The CDR3 has 15 amino acids. Trimming took 1 base from V and 2 from J, leaving 12 bases between them. Full variable domain (missing parts from reference TRBV15 and TRBJ2-7): DAMVIQNPRYQVTQFGKPVTLSCSQTLNHNVMYWYQQKSSQAPKLLFHYYDKDFNNEADTPDNFQSRRPNTSFCFLDIRSPGLGDTAMYLCATSRALGLTYEQYFGPGTRLTVT.

This clone has only one observation. V is TRBV30 and J is TRBJ1-1; TRBD1 matches at 7 bases. CDR1 and CDR2 from the germline V gene are GTSNPN and SVGIG (reference sequence). The J segment lost 3 bases and the V segment lost 3 bases, leaving 4 bases of the junction unmatched. The CDR3 has 13 amino acids. CDR3 in amino acids: CAWSVDRDTEAFF. The CDR3, as DNA: TGTGCCTGGAGCGTAGACAGGGACACTGAAGCTTTCTTT.

The V and J genes are TRBV7-8 and TRBJ2-1; the match to TRBD1 covers 7 bases. V lost 5 bases and J lost 8; bases outside the gene matches: 9. Germline assignment: CDR1 SGHVS and CDR2 FQNEAQ. This CDR3 is built from 14 residues. The CDR3 region is CASSPSRDRYEQFF. As DNA, the CDR3 is TGTGCCAGCAGCCCAAGCAGGGACAGATATGAGCAGTTCTTC.

V gene TRBV29-1 combines with J gene TRBJ2-3; TRBD1 matches at 7 bases. The J segment lost 1 base and the V segment lost 2 bases, leaving 6 bases of the junction unmatched. Germline V lookup: CDR1 SQVTM, CDR2 ANQGSEA. CDR3 length: 15 residues. CDR3 loop: CSVEPTGDGTDTQYF. DNA for the CDR3: TGCAGCGTTGAACCTACAGGGGACGGCACAGATACGCAGTATTTT.

The chain links TRBV18 to TRBJ1-1; 10 bases agree with TRBD1. This CDR3 contains 17 residues. The germline V gene has CDR1 KGHSH and CDR2 LQKENI. Unmatched junction bases numbered 12, after V lost 3 bases and J lost 5 bases. CDR3 region: CASSPWTRDRGRTEAFF. The CDR3 nucleotides read TGTGCCAGCTCACCTTGGACCCGAGACAGGGGGCGAACTGAAGCTTTCTTT.

V gene TRBV7-2 combines with J gene TRBJ1-2; 8 bases are a match to TRBD1. Germline values: CDR1 SGHTA, CDR2 FQGNSA. V lost 5 bases and J lost 2; bases outside the gene matches: 4. The CDR3 contains 14 residues. The CDR3 spells CASSPDRANYGYTF. In DNA, the CDR3 is TGTGCCAGCAGCCCGGACAGGGCCAACTATGGCTACACCTTC.

V usage is TRBV14 and J usage is TRBJ1-5, with a possible D match to TRBD1 (5 bases). V was pared by 4 bases and J by 6 bases, with 10 bases between. The CDR3 runs 13 residues. The germline gives CDR1 SGHDN, CDR2 FVKESK. The CDR3 here is CASSLYGGQPQHF. CDR3 coding DNA: TGTGCCAGCAGCCTTTACGGGGGTCAGCCCCAGCATTTT.

This clone is a singleton in its sample. This chain uses TRBV3-1 (or the pseudogene TRBV3-2) with TRBJ1-3; 8 nucleotides match TRBD1. The CDR3 contains 15 residues. V shed 4 bases and J 1 base; nucleotides not matched to a gene: 3. Germline CDR1 and CDR2: LGHDT and YNNKEL (reference sequence). CDR3 in amino acids: CASSPTGGSGNTIYF. CDR3 nucleotide sequence: TGTGCCAGCAGCCCAACAGGGGGTTCTGGAAACACCATATATTTT.

DNA for the CDR3: TGTGCCAGCACAAGATTCGGGGGAGGGAGCAATCAGCCCCAGCATTTT. It specifies CASTRFGGGSNQPQHF. The chain links TRBV19 to TRBJ1-5; a possible D gene is TRBD1 (5 bases). Germline V gene sequence: CDR1 LNHDA, CDR2 SQIVND (reference sequence). V lost 9 bases, J lost 1 base, and 19 bases lay in between. The CDR3 extends over 16 amino acids.

The chain is built from TRBV21-1 and TRBJ2-4; the table's D call of TRBD1 was not tested on the DNA. TRBV21-1 counts as a pseudogene. CDR3 size: 14 residues. CDR3 region: CASSARQSRNIQYF. CDR3 DNA sequence: TGTGCCAGCAGCGCCCGACAGTCCCGAAACATTCAGTACTTC.

In regard to this clone: The sample carries other DNA sequences with the same CDR3. This chain links TRBV18 with TRBJ2-3; 11 nucleotides agree with TRBD2. Germline assignment: CDR1 KGHSH and CDR2 LQKENI. V lost 3 bases and J lost 2; bases outside the gene matches: 4. This CDR3 is built from 16 residues. CDR3 coding DNA: TGTGCCAGCTCACCTGGGACTAGCGGTCACACAGATACGCAGTATTTT. Translating it yields CASSPGTSGHTDTQYF.

This chain joins TRBV7-3 and TRBJ1-1; a weak D match, TRBD1 (5 bases). CDR3 size: 13 residues. Germline loops: CDR1 SGHTA, CDR2 FQGTGA. Trimming shortened V by 5 bases and J by 1 base, and 8 bases separated the two germline ends. The CDR3 is CASSQGANTEAFF. CDR3 nucleotides: TGTGCCAGCAGCCAAGGGGCGAACACTGAAGCTTTCTTT. Variable domain in full (rest from reference TRBV7-3 and TRBJ1-1): GAGVSQTPSNKVTEKGKYVELRCDPISGHTALYWYRQSLGQGPEFLIYFQGTGAADDSGLPNDRFFAVRPEGSVSTLKIQRTERGDSAVYLCASSQGANTEAFFGQGTRLTVV.

This chain uses TRBV9 with TRBJ2-1, with TRBD1 identical over 10 bases. Germline lookup yields CDR1 SGDLS and CDR2 YYNGEE. This CDR3 comprises 19 residues. V trimming: 3 bases; J trimming: 3 bases; junction bases outside the gene matches: 15. The CDR3 DNA reads as TGTGCCAGCAGCGCGGGGACAGGGGAGGTTCCCTCGGACTACAATGAGCAGTTCTTC. This encodes CASSAGTGEVPSDYNEQFF. The full variable domain, in which reference TRBV9 and TRBJ2-1 provide the parts outside the CDR3, is DSGVTQTPKHLITATGQRVTLRCSPRSGDLSVYWYQQSLDQGLQFLIQYYNGEERAKGNILERFSAQQFPDLHSELNLSSLELGDSALYFCASSAGTGEVPSDYNEQFFGPGTRLTVL.

The chain combines TRBV7-2 with TRBJ2-3, with a weak D call TRBD2 (7 bases). V was cut by 6 bases and J by 2 bases, with 21 bases left in between. This CDR3 is 17 amino acids long. CDR1 and CDR2 from the germline V gene are SGHTA and FQGNSA. The CDR3, as DNA: TGTGCCAGCAGTCCCCCCCTCCGGGGGGCCTACACAGATACGCAGTATTTT. Its translation is CASSPPLRGAYTDTQYF.

The rearrangement uses TRBV13 and TRBJ1-6, with 10 bases matching TRBD1. CDR3 length equals 16 residues. CDR1 is PRHDT and CDR2 is FYEKMQ in the germline V gene (reference sequence). Germline trimming cut 1 base from V and 10 bases from J; bases unmatched to any gene: 7. The CDR3 spells CASSLALGQGQSPLHF. The CDR3 DNA reads TGTGCCAGCAGCTTAGCCTTGGGACAGGGGCAGTCACCCCTCCACTTT.

This chain links TRBV28 with TRBJ2-7; 9 nucleotides align to TRBD1. Germline trimming cut 8 bases from V and 2 bases from J; bases unmatched to any gene: 4. The CDR3 consists of 13 residues. CDR1 is MDHEN, CDR2 SYDVKM, per germline. The CDR3 region has the DNA TGTGCCAGCCTGACAGGGGGGACCTACGAGCAGTACTTC. Translating it yields CASLTGGTYEQYF.

This clone occurred once. The genes are TRBV7-2 and TRBJ2-1; 11 bases are shared with TRBD2. The ends lost 1 base at V and 5 bases at J; junction bases unmatched: 1. Germline CDR1 and CDR2: SGHTA and FQGNSA. The CDR3 loop spans 15 amino acids. CDR3 protein: CASSLVAGGNNEQFF. CDR3 sequence (DNA): TGTGCCAGCAGCTTAGTAGCGGGGGGGAACAATGAGCAGTTCTTC.